This TCR beta chain was obtained from a study of CXCR3-negative and CXCR3-positive naive CD8 T cells. As regards this clonotype: Antigen: not known.

Broader study findings: Relative to memory CD8+ cells, whose diversity was much lower, both naive subsets had comparably high diversity. Naive cells with CXCR3 showed TRB CDR3s that were more hydrophobic than those in CXCR3-negative naive cells. Whereas memory cells differed, naive CXCR3-negative and CXCR3-positive cells shared similar TRBV-TRBJ usage.

In preparing the TRB cDNA libraries, 5' RACE with UMI labels was used. TCRdb derives one entry per CDR3 protein from the 5' RACE reads, leaving out DNA. The sample spans about 150,000 distinct CDR3 sequences; the ten largest clones claim 0.45% to 0.6%. In germline, CDR1 is SGHTA, CDR2 FQGTGA. CDR3 length: 14 residues. The V call is TRBV7-3, the J call TRBJ2-3; TCRdb lists TRBD2, though no DNA is available to test this call. The sequence derives from a human donor in good health. Some clones in this sample may be carry-over from other donors' samples. Input material: naive CXCR3+ CD8+ T cells from blood. The subset is: CD45RO-CCR7+CD27+CD95- naive CD8+ T cells expressing CXCR3 (TNR3+). CDR3 amino acids: CASNSGIGTDTQYF.